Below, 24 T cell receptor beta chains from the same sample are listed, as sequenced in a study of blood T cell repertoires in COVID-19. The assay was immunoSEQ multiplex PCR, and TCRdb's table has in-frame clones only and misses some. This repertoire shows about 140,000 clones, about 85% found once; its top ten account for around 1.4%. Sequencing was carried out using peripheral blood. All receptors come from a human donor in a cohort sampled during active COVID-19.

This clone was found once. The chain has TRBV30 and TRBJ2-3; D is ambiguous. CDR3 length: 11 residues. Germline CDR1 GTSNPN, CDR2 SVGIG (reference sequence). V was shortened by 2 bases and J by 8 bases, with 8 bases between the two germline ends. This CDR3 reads CAWSSLGTQYF. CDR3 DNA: TGTGCCTGGAGTTCCCTAGGTACGCAGTATTTT.

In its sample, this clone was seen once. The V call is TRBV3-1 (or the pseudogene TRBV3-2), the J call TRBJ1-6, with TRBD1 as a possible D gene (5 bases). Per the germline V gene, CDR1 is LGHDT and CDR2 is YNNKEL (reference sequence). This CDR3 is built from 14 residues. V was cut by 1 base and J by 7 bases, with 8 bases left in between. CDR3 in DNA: TGTGCCAGCAGCCAAGTCGGGGGGAATTCACCCCTCCACTTT. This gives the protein CASSQVGGNSPLHF.

CDR3 DNA: TGTGCCAGCAGCTTAGGCAGGGGGCGCGGAAACATTCAGTACTTC. Residues: CASSLGRGRGNIQYF. This chain joins TRBV7-6 and TRBJ2-4, with 8 bases aligning to TRBD1. CDR3 length equals 15 residues. Germline trimming cut 1 base from V and 6 bases from J; bases unmatched to any gene: 5. CDR1 and CDR2 (germline): SGHVS, FNYEAQ. Full variable domain (outside the CDR3, taken from reference TRBV7-6 and TRBJ2-4): GAGVSQSPRYKVTKRGQDVALRCDPISGHVSLYWYRQALGQGPEFLTYFNYEAQQDKSGLPNDRFSAERPEGSISTLTIQRTEQRDSAMYRCASSLGRGRGNIQYFGAGTRLSVL.

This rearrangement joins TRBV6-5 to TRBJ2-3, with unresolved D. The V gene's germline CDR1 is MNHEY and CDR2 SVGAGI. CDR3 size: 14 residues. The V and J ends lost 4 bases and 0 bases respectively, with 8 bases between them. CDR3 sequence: CASSFTASTDTQYF. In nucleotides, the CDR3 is TGTGCCAGCAGTTTCACAGCTAGCACAGATACGCAGTATTTT.

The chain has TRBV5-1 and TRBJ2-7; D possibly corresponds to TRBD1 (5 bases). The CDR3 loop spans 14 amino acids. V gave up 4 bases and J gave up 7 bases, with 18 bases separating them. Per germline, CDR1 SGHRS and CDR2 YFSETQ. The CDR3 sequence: CASSPGPNSREQYF. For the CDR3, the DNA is TGCGCCAGCAGCCCAGGGCCGAATTCGCGGGAGCAGTACTTC.

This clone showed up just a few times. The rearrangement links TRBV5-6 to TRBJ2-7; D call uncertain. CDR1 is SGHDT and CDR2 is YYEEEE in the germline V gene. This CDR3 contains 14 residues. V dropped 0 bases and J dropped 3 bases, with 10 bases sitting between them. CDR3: CASSLGFRGYEQYF. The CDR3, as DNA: TGTGCCAGCAGCTTGGGGTTCAGAGGCTACGAGCAGTACTTC.

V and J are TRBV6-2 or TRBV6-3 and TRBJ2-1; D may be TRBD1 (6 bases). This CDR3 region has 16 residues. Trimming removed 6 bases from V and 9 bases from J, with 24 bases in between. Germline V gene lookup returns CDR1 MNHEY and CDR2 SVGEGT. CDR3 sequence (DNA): TGTGCCAGCAGCCCTACAGGGATCCCCCTAATAAGTGAGCAGTTCTTC. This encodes CASSPTGIPLISEQFF.

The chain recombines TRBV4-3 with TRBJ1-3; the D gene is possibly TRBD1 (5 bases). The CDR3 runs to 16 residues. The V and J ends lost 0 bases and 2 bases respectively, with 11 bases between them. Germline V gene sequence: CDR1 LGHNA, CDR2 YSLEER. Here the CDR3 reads CASSQDWSGPGNTIYF. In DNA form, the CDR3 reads TGCGCCAGCAGCCAAGATTGGTCAGGGCCTGGAAACACCATATATTTT.

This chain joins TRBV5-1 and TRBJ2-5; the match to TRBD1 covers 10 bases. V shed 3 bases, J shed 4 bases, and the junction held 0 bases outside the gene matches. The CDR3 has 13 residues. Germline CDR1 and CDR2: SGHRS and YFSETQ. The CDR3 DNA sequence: TGCGCCAGCAGCTGGGACAGGGGAGAGACCCAGTACTTC. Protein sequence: CASSWDRGETQYF.

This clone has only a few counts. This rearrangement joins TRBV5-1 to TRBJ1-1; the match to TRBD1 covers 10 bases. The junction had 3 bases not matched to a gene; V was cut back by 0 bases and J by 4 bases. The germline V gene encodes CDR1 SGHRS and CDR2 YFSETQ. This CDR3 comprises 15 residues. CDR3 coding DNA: TGCGCCAGCAGCTTGGTCGGACAGGGGGGCACTGAAGCTTTCTTT. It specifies CASSLVGQGGTEAFF.

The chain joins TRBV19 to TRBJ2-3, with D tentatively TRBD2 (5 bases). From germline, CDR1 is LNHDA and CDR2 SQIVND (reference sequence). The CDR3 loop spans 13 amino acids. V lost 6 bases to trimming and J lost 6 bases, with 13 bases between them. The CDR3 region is CASRADLRDTQYF. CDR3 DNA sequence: TGTGCCAGTAGAGCGGACTTGCGGGATACGCAGTATTTT.

CDR3 residues: CSGTDRVNSETQYF. In DNA form, the CDR3 reads TGCAGCGGGACGGACAGGGTCAACTCGGAGACCCAGTACTTC. The chain is built from TRBV29-1 and TRBJ2-5, with 8 nucleotides matching TRBD1. Per germline, CDR1 SQVTM and CDR2 ANQGSEA. Trimming removed 7 bases from V and 5 bases from J; junction bases left unmatched: 12. CDR3 size: 14 residues.

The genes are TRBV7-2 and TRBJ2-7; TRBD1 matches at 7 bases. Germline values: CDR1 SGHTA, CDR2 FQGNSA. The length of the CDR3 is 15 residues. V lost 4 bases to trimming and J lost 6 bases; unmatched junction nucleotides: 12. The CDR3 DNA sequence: TGTGCCAGCAGCTCCAACAGGGGAACTGGGGTCGAGCAGTACTTC. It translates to CASSSNRGTGVEQYF. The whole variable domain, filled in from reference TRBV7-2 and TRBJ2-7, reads GAGVSQSPSNKVTEKGKDVELRCDPISGHTALYWYRQSLGQGLEFLIYFQGNSAPDKSGLPSDRFSAERTGGSVSTLTIQRTQQEDSAVYLCASSSNRGTGVEQYFGPGTRLTVT.

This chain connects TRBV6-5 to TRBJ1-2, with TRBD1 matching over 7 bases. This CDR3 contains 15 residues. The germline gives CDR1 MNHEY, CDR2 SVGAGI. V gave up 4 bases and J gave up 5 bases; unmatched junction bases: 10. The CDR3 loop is CASSSRRQGRYGYTF. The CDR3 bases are TGTGCCAGCAGTTCCCGCCGACAGGGAAGGTATGGCTACACCTTC.

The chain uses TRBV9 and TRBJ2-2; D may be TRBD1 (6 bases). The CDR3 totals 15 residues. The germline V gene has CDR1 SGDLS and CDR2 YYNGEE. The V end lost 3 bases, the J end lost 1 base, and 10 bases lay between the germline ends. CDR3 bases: TGTGCCAGCAGCGGAACGACAGGGAACACCGGGGAGCTGTTTTTT. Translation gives CASSGTTGNTGELFF.

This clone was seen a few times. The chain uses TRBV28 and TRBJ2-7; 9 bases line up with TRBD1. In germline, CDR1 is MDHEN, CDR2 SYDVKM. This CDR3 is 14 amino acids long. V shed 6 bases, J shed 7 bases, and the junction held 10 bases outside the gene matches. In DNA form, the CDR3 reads TGTGCCAGCAGCCGGACAGGGGCCAACGGGGAGCAGTACTTC. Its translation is CASSRTGANGEQYF. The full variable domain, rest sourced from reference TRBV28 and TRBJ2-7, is DVKVTQSSRYLVKRTGEKVFLECVQDMDHENMFWYRQDPGLGLRLIYFSYDVKMKEKGDIPEGYSVSREKKERFSLILESASTNQTSMYLCASSRTGANGEQYFGPGTRLTVT.

Here the CDR3 reads CASSPGQGGYNEQFF. DNA for the CDR3: TGTGCCAGCAGTCCGGGACAGGGGGGATACAATGAGCAGTTCTTC. The chain joins TRBV27 to TRBJ2-1; TRBD1 matches at 11 bases. The length of the CDR3 is 15 residues. In germline, CDR1 is MNHEY, CDR2 SMNVEV (reference sequence). With V trimmed by 5 bases and J by 4 bases, 4 bases remained unmatched.

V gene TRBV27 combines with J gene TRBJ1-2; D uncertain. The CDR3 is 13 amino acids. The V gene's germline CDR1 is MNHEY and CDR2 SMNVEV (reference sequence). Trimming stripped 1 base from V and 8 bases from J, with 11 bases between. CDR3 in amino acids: CASSLFGSGGYTF. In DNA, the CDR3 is TGTGCCAGCAGTTTATTCGGGAGTGGGGGCTACACCTTC.

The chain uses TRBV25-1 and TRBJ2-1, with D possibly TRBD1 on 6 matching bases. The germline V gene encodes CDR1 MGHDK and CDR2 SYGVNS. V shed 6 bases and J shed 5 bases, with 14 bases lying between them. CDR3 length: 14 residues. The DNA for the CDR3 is TGTGCCAGCAGAGATCCGGGACATCACAATGAGCAGTTCTTC. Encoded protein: CASRDPGHHNEQFF.

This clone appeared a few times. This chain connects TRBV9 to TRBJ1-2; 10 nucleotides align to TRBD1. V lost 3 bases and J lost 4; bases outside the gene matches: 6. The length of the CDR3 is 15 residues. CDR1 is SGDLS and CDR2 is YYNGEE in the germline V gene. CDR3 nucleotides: TGTGCCAGCAGCGAACAGACAGGGGGCGTCTATGGCTACACCTTC. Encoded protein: CASSEQTGGVYGYTF.

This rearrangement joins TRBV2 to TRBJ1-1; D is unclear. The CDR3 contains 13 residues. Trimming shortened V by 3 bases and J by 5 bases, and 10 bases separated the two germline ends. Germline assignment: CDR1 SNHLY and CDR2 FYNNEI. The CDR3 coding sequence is TGTGCCAGCAGTGACCCTGGTCGGACTGAAGCTTTCTTT. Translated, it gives CASSDPGRTEAFF.

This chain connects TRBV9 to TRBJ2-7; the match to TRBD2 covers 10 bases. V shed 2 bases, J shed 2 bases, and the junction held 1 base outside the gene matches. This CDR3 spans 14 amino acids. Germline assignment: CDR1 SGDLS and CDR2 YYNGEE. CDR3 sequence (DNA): TGTGCCAGCAGCGTCAGCGGGAGGGCCTACGAGCAGTACTTC. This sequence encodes CASSVSGRAYEQYF.

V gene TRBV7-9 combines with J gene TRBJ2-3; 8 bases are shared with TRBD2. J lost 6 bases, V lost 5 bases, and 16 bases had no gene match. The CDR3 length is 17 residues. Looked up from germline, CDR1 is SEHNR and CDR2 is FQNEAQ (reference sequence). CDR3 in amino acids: CASSLSYQSGSGDTQYF. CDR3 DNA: TGTGCCAGCAGCCTTAGCTACCAGAGCGGGAGTGGGGATACGCAGTATTTT.

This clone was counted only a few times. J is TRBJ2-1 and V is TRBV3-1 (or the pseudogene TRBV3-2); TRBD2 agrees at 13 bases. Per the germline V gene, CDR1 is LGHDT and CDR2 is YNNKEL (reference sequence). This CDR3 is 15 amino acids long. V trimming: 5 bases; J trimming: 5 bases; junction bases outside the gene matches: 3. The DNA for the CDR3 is TGTGCCAGCAGCACTAGCGGGAGGGTCCACAATGAGCAGTTCTTC. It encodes CASSTSGRVHNEQFF.